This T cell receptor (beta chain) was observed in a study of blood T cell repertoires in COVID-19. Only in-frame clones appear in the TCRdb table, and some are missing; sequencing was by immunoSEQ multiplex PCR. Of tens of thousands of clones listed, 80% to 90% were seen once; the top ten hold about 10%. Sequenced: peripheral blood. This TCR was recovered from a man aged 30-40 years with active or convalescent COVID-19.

This CDR3 reads CASSPPPLAVQETQYF. The CDR3 bases are TGTGCCAGCTCACCACCACCCCTAGCGGTACAAGAGACCCAGTACTTC. The rearrangement uses TRBV18 and TRBJ2-5; 7 positions agree with TRBD2. In germline, CDR1 is KGHSH, CDR2 LQKENI. The CDR3 spans 16 residues. The junction had 6 bases not matched to a gene; V was cut back by 0 bases and J by 2 bases.